This TCR beta chain was recorded in a study of control samples from healthy donors and cancer patients. The table came from immunoSEQ multiplex PCR; TCRdb's copy has only in-frame clones and leaves some out. This table holds 80,000 to 100,000 clones, 92% found once. Germline CDR1 reads KGHDR; CDR2 reads SFDVKD. Trimming removed 5 bases at V and 4 bases at J, with 9 bases between. This CDR3 has 13 amino acids. Sequenced input: blood. The rearrangement uses TRBV24-1 and TRBJ2-3; D remains unclear. This receptor was taken from a human donor in good health. The donor label of this sample is uncertain. The CDR3 nucleotides read TGTGCCACCAGTGTCGGCGGTGCAGATACGCAGTATTTT. It translates to CATSVGGADTQYF.